Detailed here is one TCR beta chain. Its antigen is undetermined. This sample stems from a study of cytomegalovirus exposure and HLA in healthy donors. Whole-study context: The 120 validation repertoires were produced on the same platform as the 650 or so repertoires of the first cohort. This was reported in a later analysis. Findings of the study overall: Rarity characterized most TCR sequences, yet some public TCRs appeared in many donors. In vitro, three CMV-associated chains proved specific for CMV antigens. Associated with cytomegalovirus, according to the listing, were around 160 TCR beta chains.

The germline V gene has CDR1 LNHNV and CDR2 YYDKDF (reference sequence). The V and J ends lost 8 bases and 0 bases respectively, with 11 bases between them. The CDR3 has 13 residues. Sequenced by immunoSEQ multiplex PCR; TCRdb stores in-frame clones only, minus some. The repertoire holds 190,000 or so clones, with 80% to 85% as singletons. Sequencing input: PBMCs. The receptor comes from a young woman in good health and CMV-seropositive. This sequence joins TRBV15 and TRBJ2-7, with D possibly TRBD1 on 6 matching bases. As DNA, the CDR3 is TGTGCCACCGCGAAAGGGGGCTCCTACGAGCAGTACTTC. The encoded protein is CATAKGGSYEQYF.